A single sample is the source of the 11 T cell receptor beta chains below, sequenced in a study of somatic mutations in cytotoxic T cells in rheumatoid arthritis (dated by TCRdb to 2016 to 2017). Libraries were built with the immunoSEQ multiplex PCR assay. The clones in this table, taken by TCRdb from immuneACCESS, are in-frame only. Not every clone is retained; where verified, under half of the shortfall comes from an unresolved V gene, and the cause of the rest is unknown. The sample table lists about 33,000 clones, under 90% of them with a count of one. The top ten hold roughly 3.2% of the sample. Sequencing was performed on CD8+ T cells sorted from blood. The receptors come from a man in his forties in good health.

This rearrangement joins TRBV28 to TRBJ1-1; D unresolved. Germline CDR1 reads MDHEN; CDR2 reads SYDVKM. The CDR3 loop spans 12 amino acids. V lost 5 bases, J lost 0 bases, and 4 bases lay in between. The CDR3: CASSALNTEAFF. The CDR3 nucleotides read TGTGCCAGCAGTGCGCTGAACACTGAAGCTTTCTTT.

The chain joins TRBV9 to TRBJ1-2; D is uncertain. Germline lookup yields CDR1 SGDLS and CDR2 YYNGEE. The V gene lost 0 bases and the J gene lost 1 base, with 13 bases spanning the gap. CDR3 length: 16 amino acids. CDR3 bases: TGTGCCAGCAGCGTAGAAAACGTTGCTAATAACTATGGCTACACCTTC. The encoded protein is CASSVENVANNYGYTF.

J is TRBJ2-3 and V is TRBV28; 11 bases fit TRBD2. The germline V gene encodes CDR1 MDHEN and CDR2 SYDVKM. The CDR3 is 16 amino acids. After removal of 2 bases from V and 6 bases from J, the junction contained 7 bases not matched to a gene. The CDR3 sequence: CASSLGTSGASDTQYF. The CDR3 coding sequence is TGTGCCAGCAGTTTAGGGACTAGCGGAGCCAGCGATACGCAGTATTTT. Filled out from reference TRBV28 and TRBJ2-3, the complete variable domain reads DVKVTQSSRYLVKRTGEKVFLECVQDMDHENMFWYRQDPGLGLRLIYFSYDVKMKEKGDIPEGYSVSREKKERFSLILESASTNQTSMYLCASSLGTSGASDTQYFGPGTRLTVL.

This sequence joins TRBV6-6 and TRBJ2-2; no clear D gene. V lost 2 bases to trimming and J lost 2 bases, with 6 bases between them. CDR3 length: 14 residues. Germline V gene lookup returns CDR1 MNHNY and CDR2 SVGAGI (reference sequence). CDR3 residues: CASSYAENTGELFF. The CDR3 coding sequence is TGTGCCAGCAGTTACGCGGAAAACACCGGGGAGCTGTTTTTT.

The CDR3 nucleotides are TGTGCCAGCAGTGCTAGCGGCTACGAGCAGTACTTC. Its translation is CASSASGYEQYF. The chain has TRBV6-1 and TRBJ2-7, with 7 positions matching TRBD2. Per germline, CDR1 MNHNS and CDR2 SASEGT. Trimming cost V 4 bases and J 3 bases; bases outside gene matches: 0. The CDR3 covers 12 residues.

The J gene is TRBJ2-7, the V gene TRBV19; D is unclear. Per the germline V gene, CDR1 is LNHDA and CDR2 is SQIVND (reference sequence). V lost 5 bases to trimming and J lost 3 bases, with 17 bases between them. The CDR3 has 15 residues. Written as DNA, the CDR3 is TGTGCCAGTAGTGCGCGGATCTTCGGCGGCTACGAGCAGTACTTC. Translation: CASSARIFGGYEQYF.

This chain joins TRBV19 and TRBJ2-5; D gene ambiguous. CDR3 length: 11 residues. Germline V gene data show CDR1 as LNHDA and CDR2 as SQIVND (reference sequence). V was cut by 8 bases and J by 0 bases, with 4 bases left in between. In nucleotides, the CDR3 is TGTGCCAGTGGCAACCAAGAGACCCAGTACTTC. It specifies CASGNQETQYF.

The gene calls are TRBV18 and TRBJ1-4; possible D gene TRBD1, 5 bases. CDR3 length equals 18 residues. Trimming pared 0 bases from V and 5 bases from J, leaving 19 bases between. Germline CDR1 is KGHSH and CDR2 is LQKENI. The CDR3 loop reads CASSPPHTGLKDNEKLFF. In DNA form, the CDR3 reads TGTGCCAGCTCACCACCGCATACAGGCTTGAAGGACAATGAAAAACTGTTTTTT.

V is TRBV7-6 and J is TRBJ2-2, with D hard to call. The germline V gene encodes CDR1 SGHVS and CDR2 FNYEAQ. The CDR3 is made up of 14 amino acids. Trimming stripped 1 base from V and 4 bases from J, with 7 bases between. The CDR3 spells CASSLGPSTGELFF. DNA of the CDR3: TGTGCCAGCAGCTTAGGGCCGTCCACCGGGGAGCTGTTTTTT.

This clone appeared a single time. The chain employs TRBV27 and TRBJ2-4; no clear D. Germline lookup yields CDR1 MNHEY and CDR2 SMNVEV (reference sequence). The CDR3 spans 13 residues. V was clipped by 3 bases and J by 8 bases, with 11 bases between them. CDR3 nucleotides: TGTGCCAGCAGTTTTAAGCTTTGGGACATTCAGTACTTC. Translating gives CASSFKLWDIQYF.

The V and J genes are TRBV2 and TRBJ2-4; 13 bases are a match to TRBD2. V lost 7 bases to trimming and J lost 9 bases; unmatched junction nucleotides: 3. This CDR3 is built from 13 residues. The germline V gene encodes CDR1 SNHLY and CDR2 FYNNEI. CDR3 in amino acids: CASTRLAGGIQYF. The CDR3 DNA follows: TGTGCCAGCACCAGACTAGCGGGAGGCATTCAGTACTTC.